This is a list of T cell receptor beta chains from one sample in a study of identical twins. One entry per CDR3 protein, called by TCRdb with MiXCR from the 5' RACE reads. Here the sample spans a few hundred thousand distinct CDR3 sequences, approximately 16% being singletons. The sample was also reused in another study, on yellow fever vaccine responses in identical twins.

Sequencing used CD4+ T cells sorted from blood. The receptors derive from a young woman in good health. The CDR3 runs from the conserved cysteine through the conserved F or W. Each record gives: D gene, clone size, J gene, V gene, CDR3 protein, CDR3 DNA. A D gene is named only where the DNA matches it firmly. The size of a clone is reported for some rows only, either as once, few or many, or as a class for expanded clones.

>-|-|TRBJ2-3|TRBV7-9
CASSLAPASSTDTQYF
TGTGCCAGCAGCTTAGCGCCAGCTTCTAGCACAGATACGCAGTATTTT
>-|few|TRBJ2-1|TRBV4-1
CASRGLDNEQFF
TGCGCCAGCCGGGGACTGGACAATGAGCAGTTCTTC
>TRBD2|few|TRBJ2-5|TRBV20-1
CSAGGGRDWNQETQYF
TGCAGTGCTGGGGGGGGTAGGGACTGGAACCAAGAGACCCAGTACTTC
>-|-|TRBJ1-1|TRBV28
CASNEGGVNTEAFF
TGTGCCAGCAACGAAGGCGGAGTGAACACTGAAGCTTTCTTT
>TRBD2|-|TRBJ2-3|TRBV4-1
CASRDLAGGTDTQYF
TGCGCCAGCAGGGATCTAGCGGGGGGCACAGATACGCAGTATTTT
>-|few|TRBJ2-3|TRBV5-1
CASSLERGGRTDTQYF
TGCGCCAGCAGCTTGGAGAGAGGGGGTCGGACAGATACGCAGTATTTT
>TRBD1|few|TRBJ1-2|TRBV15
CATSTQRDRGLVGYTF
TGTGCCACCAGCACCCAGCGGGACAGGGGACTTGTTGGCTACACCTTC
>-|-|TRBJ2-5|TRBV20-1
CSARDAGYTQETQYF
TGCAGTGCTAGAGATGCCGGCTACACCCAAGAGACCCAGTACTTC
>TRBD1|-|TRBJ1-2|TRBV3-1
CASSQRGTGGVWNGYTF
TGTGCCAGCAGCCAACGTGGGACAGGGGGCGTCTGGAATGGCTACACCTTC
>-|many|TRBJ2-5|TRBV7-2
CASSRGREETQYF
TGCGCCAGCAGCCGGGGCAGGGAAGAGACCCAGTACTTC
>-|many|TRBJ2-3|TRBV3-1
CASSQSWADTQYF
TGTGCCAGCAGCCAGTCGTGGGCAGATACGCAGTATTTT
>-|-|TRBJ2-3|TRBV6-1
CASSMEGGVVTDTQYF
TGTGCCAGCAGTATGGAGGGGGGTGTGGTCACAGATACGCAGTATTTT
>-|few|TRBJ2-3|TRBV3-1
CASSRPMTSGADTQYF
TGTGCCAGCAGCCGTCCTATGACTAGTGGGGCAGATACGCAGTATTTT
>-|-|TRBJ1-5|TRBV6-1
CASSDRVQPQHF
TGTGCCAGCAGTGATAGGGTCCAGCCCCAGCATTTT
>-|-|TRBJ1-1|TRBV28
CASTSPGGGTEAFF
TGTGCCAGCACCTCCCCGGGGGGCGGTACTGAAGCTTTCTTT
>TRBD2|-|TRBJ2-1|TRBV5-5
CASSGSPGTRNNEQFF
TGTGCCAGCAGCGGTAGTCCCGGGACTAGGAACAATGAGCAGTTCTTC
>TRBD2|-|TRBJ2-3|TRBV9
CASSVEEGLADETDTQYF
TGTGCCAGCAGCGTAGAGGAGGGACTAGCGGACGAGACAGATACGCAGTATTTT
>-|once|TRBJ2-2|TRBV6-5
CASSYWAGATGELFF
TGTGCCAGCAGTTATTGGGCAGGGGCGACCGGGGAGCTGTTTTTT